A selection of T cell receptor beta chains follows, all from one sample in a study of blood T cell repertoires in COVID-19. Generated by immunoSEQ multiplex PCR, the TCRdb table keeps only in-frame clones and is missing some. The profile covers around 280,000 clones, with roughly 91% appearing a single time and 8.5% to 14% taken by the ten largest. The sample was peripheral blood. These receptors originate from a woman aged 25 to 39 with COVID-19, enrolled during active disease. The CDR3 runs from the conserved cysteine through the conserved F or W. The order of the fields is J gene, clone size, V gene, D gene, CDR3 DNA, CDR3 protein. The D gene is left open where the match is weak. The listing skips clone size in some rows; elsewhere it reads once, few, many or a size class.

J gene: TRBJ1-2; clone size: NA; V gene: TRBV4-1; D gene: NA; CDR3 DNA: TGCGCCAGCAGCCAAGGCGACAGGTCCTTAGCGGGCTACACCTTC; CDR3 protein: CASSQGDRSLAGYTF
J gene: TRBJ1-1; clone size: NA; V gene: TRBV19; D gene: NA; CDR3 DNA: TGTGCCAGTAGCCCCCGACCACAGTCGAACACTGAAGCTTTCTTT; CDR3 protein: CASSPRPQSNTEAFF
J gene: TRBJ1-3; clone size: NA; V gene: TRBV15; D gene: NA; CDR3 DNA: TGTGCCACCAGCAGTTTAAAGGTTGAGCGGGACACCATATATTTT; CDR3 protein: CATSSLKVERDTIYF
J gene: TRBJ1-4; clone size: NA; V gene: TRBV6-5; D gene: TRBD1; CDR3 DNA: TGTGCCAGCAGGTCCCAGGGGGCTAATGAAAAACTGTTTTTT; CDR3 protein: CASRSQGANEKLFF
J gene: TRBJ2-5; clone size: few; V gene: TRBV11-2; D gene: TRBD1; CDR3 DNA: TGTGCCAGCAGCCCACTCCGGGACAGGGGGCGAGAGACCCAGTACTTC; CDR3 protein: CASSPLRDRGRETQYF
J gene: TRBJ2-1; clone size: NA; V gene: TRBV29-1; D gene: TRBD2; CDR3 DNA: TGCAGCGTTGAATTACGGGGGGGTCTGTTCTTC; CDR3 protein: CSVELRGGLFF
J gene: TRBJ2-4; clone size: NA; V gene: TRBV19; D gene: TRBD1; CDR3 DNA: TGTGCCAGTAGTATTCCGGCAGGGGGCTTAGCCAAAAACATTCAGTACTTC; CDR3 protein: CASSIPAGGLAKNIQYF
J gene: TRBJ1-1; clone size: NA; V gene: TRBV12-3/TRBV12-4; D gene: NA; CDR3 DNA: TGTGCCAGCAGTTTACTAGAGAACACTGAAGCTTTCTTT; CDR3 protein: CASSLLENTEAFF
J gene: TRBJ2-7; clone size: NA; V gene: TRBV28; D gene: NA; CDR3 DNA: TGTGCCAGCAAAAACCTGGCCGAGCAGTACTTC; CDR3 protein: CASKNLAEQYF
J gene: TRBJ1-1; clone size: NA; V gene: TRBV15; D gene: NA; CDR3 DNA: TGTGCCACCAGCAGACGTACGACAGCTGAAGCTTTCTTT; CDR3 protein: CATSRRTTAEAFF
J gene: TRBJ2-7; clone size: NA; V gene: TRBV7-8; D gene: NA; CDR3 DNA: TGTGCCAGCAGCCAGGGGTTTGCGGGGACCAACTACGAGCAGTACTTC; CDR3 protein: CASSQGFAGTNYEQYF
J gene: TRBJ2-2; clone size: NA; V gene: TRBV5-6; D gene: NA; CDR3 DNA: TGTGCCAGCAGCCCCCCCACCAGGCCGAACACCGGGGAGCTGTTTTTT; CDR3 protein: CASSPPTRPNTGELFF
J gene: TRBJ1-4; clone size: NA; V gene: TRBV4-1; D gene: TRBD1; CDR3 DNA: TGCGCCAGCAGCCTCGCGAGGGGGCGGGAAAAACTGTTTTTT; CDR3 protein: CASSLARGREKLFF
J gene: TRBJ2-7; clone size: NA; V gene: TRBV20-1; D gene: NA; CDR3 DNA: TGCAGTGCTAGTAAGCAAATCGAAGAGCAGTACTTC; CDR3 protein: CSASKQIEEQYF
J gene: TRBJ2-3; clone size: NA; V gene: TRBV14; D gene: NA; CDR3 DNA: TGTGCCAGCAGCCAAGAACTACCGAGACTCCCCACAGATACGCAGTATTTT; CDR3 protein: CASSQELPRLPTDTQYF
J gene: TRBJ1-5; clone size: NA; V gene: TRBV3-1/TRBV3-2; D gene: NA; CDR3 DNA: TGTGCCAGCAGCCAGGGGAGGGGACGGTTTTATCAGCCCCAGCATTTT; CDR3 protein: CASSQGRGRFYQPQHF
J gene: TRBJ2-3; clone size: NA; V gene: TRBV2; D gene: NA; CDR3 DNA: TGTGCCAGCAGCGACCGGGTTTTAAGAGATACGCAGTATTTT; CDR3 protein: CASSDRVLRDTQYF
J gene: TRBJ1-2; clone size: NA; V gene: TRBV11-2; D gene: TRBD1; CDR3 DNA: TGTGCCAGCAGCACCTACAGGGGAGGCTACACCTTC; CDR3 protein: CASSTYRGGYTF
J gene: TRBJ2-2; clone size: NA; V gene: TRBV19; D gene: TRBD1; CDR3 DNA: TGTGCCAGTAGTACAAAGCTGACAGGGGGGAGCACCGGGGAGCTGTTTTTT; CDR3 protein: CASSTKLTGGSTGELFF
J gene: TRBJ1-3; clone size: NA; V gene: TRBV5-4; D gene: NA; CDR3 DNA: TGTGCCAGCAGCTTGATGCAGGTTGGCACCAACACCATATATTTT; CDR3 protein: CASSLMQVGTNTIYF
J gene: TRBJ2-3; clone size: NA; V gene: TRBV10-1; D gene: TRBD1; CDR3 DNA: TGCGCCAGCAGTGGACAGGGGACGACAGATACGCAGTATTTT; CDR3 protein: CASSGQGTTDTQYF
J gene: TRBJ1-2; clone size: NA; V gene: TRBV5-6; D gene: NA; CDR3 DNA: TGTGCCAGCAGCTTGGGGACACCTAACTATGGCTACACCTTC; CDR3 protein: CASSLGTPNYGYTF